This TCR beta chain came from a study of blood T cells in healthy people across ages. A second PCR of 7 to 11 cycles used a sample-barcoded 5' primer and a J-beta primer mix. TCRdb independently ran MiXCR on the 5' RACE reads; one entry per CDR3 protein. Here the sample spans hundreds of thousands of distinct CDR3 sequences, approximately 40% being singletons. The CDR3 length is 15 residues. V was clipped by 1 base and J by 2 bases; unmatched bases: 6. The germline V gene encodes CDR1 DFQATT and CDR2 SNEGSKA (reference sequence). The source of this sequence is an elderly man in good health. Sequencing was performed on blood. The chain uses TRBV20-1 and TRBJ2-3, with 7 bases aligning to TRBD2. For the CDR3, the DNA is TGCAGTGCTAGAGCGAGACTAGCACCCACAGATACGCAGTATTTT. Protein sequence: CSARARLAPTDTQYF.